This is a list of T cell receptor beta chains from one sample in a study of T cell responses to AZD1222 COVID-19 vaccine. Profiled with immunoSEQ multiplex PCR; TCRdb holds only in-frame clones, not every one. The repertoire holds about 110,000 clones, with more than 70% as singletons. Sequenced material: peripheral blood, taken on day 0 of AZD1222 vaccination. The source of these receptors is an adult in good health. Each CDR3 is given with its conserved first and last residue. D genes are given only for firm matches. Clone size is shown for a subset of rows, as once, few, many or a class of expanded clone.

J | size | V | D | CDR3 | DNA
TRBJ1-2 | . | TRBV9 | . | CASSDHPGGQIYGYTF | TGTGCCAGCAGCGACCACCCGGGGGGACAAATTTATGGCTACACCTTC
TRBJ1-3 | once | TRBV20-1 | TRBD1 | CSASYESDREANTIYF | TGCAGTGCTAGTTACGAATCGGACAGGGAGGCGAACACCATATATTTT
TRBJ1-2 | . | TRBV4-1 | . | CASSPTTTPLGYTF | TGCGCCAGCAGCCCCACCACCACCCCTTTAGGCTACACCTTC
TRBJ1-1 | . | TRBV11-2 | TRBD1 | CASSLQTGVAEAFF | TGTGCCAGCAGCCTTCAGACAGGGGTGGCTGAAGCTTTCTTT
TRBJ1-6 | . | TRBV3-1/TRBV3-2 | . | CASSLNSRVASPLHF | TGTGCCAGCAGCCTCAACAGCAGGGTCGCTTCACCCCTCCACTTT
TRBJ1-6 | . | TRBV27 | TRBD1 | CASSRRTGDPNSPLHF | TGTGCCAGCAGCCGCCGGACAGGGGACCCTAATTCACCCCTCCACTTT
TRBJ1-3 | . | TRBV4-1 | . | CASSQDAGNTIYF | TGCGCCAGCAGCCAAGATGCTGGAAACACCATATATTTT
TRBJ1-2 | . | TRBV5-5 | . | CATAQGSSDGYTF | TGTGCGACCGCCCAGGGGTCTTCGGATGGCTACACCTTC
TRBJ1-1 | . | TRBV5-1 | . | CASSRDTEAFF | TGCGCCAGTTCCCGGGACACTGAAGCTTTCTTT
TRBJ1-6 | . | TRBV5-1 | . | CASSFPGGNSPLHF | TGCGCCAGCAGCTTCCCCGGAGGTAATTCACCCCTCCACTTT
TRBJ2-1 | . | TRBV3-1/TRBV3-2 | . | CASSTYNEQFF | TGTGCCAGCAGCACATACAATGAGCAGTTCTTC